This TCR beta chain was sequenced for a study of OX40 agonist ivuxolimab in advanced cancers. Study-level background: Patients were dosed with the agonistic anti-OX40 (CD134) antibody ivuxolimab.

Produced via immunoSEQ multiplex PCR; TCRdb's table is partial and in-frame only. The table shows more than 95,000 clones, with 75% to 95% occurring only once. This CDR3 is 15 amino acids long. Trimming at V came to 5 bases and at J to 6 bases, leaving 10 bases not matched to a gene. Germline-derived CDR1 and CDR2 are SGHNT and YYREEE (reference sequence). The chain combines TRBV5-4 with TRBJ2-2; TRBD2 agrees at 7 bases. The TCR comes from an adult with an advanced solid tumor such as melanoma, head and neck, liver or kidney cancer. Material: CD4+ or CD8+ T cells sorted from blood, obtained in a trial of the OX40 agonist ivuxolimab. CDR3 nucleotides: TGTGCCAGCAGAACAGGCACTAGCGCCCCCGGGGAGCTGTTTTTT. This translates into CASRTGTSAPGELFF.